The sequence of this TCR beta chain was determined in a study of tumor and adjacent non-tumor tissue in lung cancer (dated by TCRdb to between 2018 and 2020). Regarding the research as a whole: The cohort included more than nine adenocarcinoma, a couple of squamous cell carcinoma and 1 small cell lung cancer patients. A total of around 130,000,000 productive TCRbeta reads were generated by sequencing, corresponding to an average of approximately 4 million reads per sample. The approximately 15 patients were aged roughly 30 to 76 years, included approximately ten men and 5 women, and had TNM stage I to III disease. Bulk TCRbeta repertoires were compared between lung tumor tissue and matched distant non-tumor lung tissue obtained from fewer than 18 lung cancer patients. About 30 paired specimens, one tumor and one normal lung sample per patient, were profiled by TCRbeta CDR3 sequencing. On the study overall, not on this receptor specifically: The sequencing platform is not named in the methods, and unique molecular identifiers are not mentioned. A significantly larger cumulative share of the repertoire was made up by the top 100 clones in normal lung than in tumor tissue. Peripheral blood was not sequenced, so blood TCRbeta repertoires in these lung cancer patients were not examined. TCR diversity was significantly higher in younger patients, and higher tumor TCR diversity was associated with shorter overall and disease-free survival. The cohort had only approximately 16 patients, and the authors noted that larger samples and more detailed clinical data are needed. TCR diversity (inverse Simpson) was significantly higher in tumor than in normal lung tissue (roughly 430 vs 170, P = 0.0075, Mann-Whitney U test).

The protocol used for the library was multiplex PCR. Sequencing was carried out with an Illumina HiSeq 2500. Following protocols modified from ARM-PCR, the researchers constructed TCRbeta libraries through three rounds of nested PCR with primers (Table S4). Before sequencing, PCR products in the 200-500 bp range were cut out of the gel and cleaned up using the QIAquick gel extraction kit. The source study handled its data this way. Reads were cleaned using Trimmomatic, were merged into complete CDR3 sequences using FLASH, and were assigned to V(D)J germline segments using MiTCR. Clonal diversity was calculated as the inverse Simpson's index using VDJtools. Productive reads were defined as in-frame sequences without a premature stop codon. The raw public data were reprocessed by TCRdb itself: fastp quality trimming at Q25, MiXCR clonotype calling, in-frame beta chains only. A single entry per CDR3 protein holds the most common genes and DNA from its merged rows. TCRdb assigned the V and J calls; the authors' analysis was not used. This sample lists more than 95,000 distinct CDR3 sequences; about 66% were detected once. Of the sample, around 13% falls within the top ten clones.

Comment on this clonotype: The antigen it recognizes is unknown. Base qualities are not at hand, and no much larger clone is one base apart.

From a lookup of the germline V gene (reference sequence), CDR1 and CDR2 are DFQATT and SNEGSKA. Inclusive of the bounding cysteine and phenylalanine, the CDR3 is 15 residues long. Only CDR3 DNA is held: 45 bases, read in frame from base 1. The germline ends are 23 bases apart after V is trimmed by 6 bases and J by 8 bases. RNA was isolated from bulk, unsorted tissue, and RNA quality was assessed with a NanoDrop ND-1000 and an Agilent 2100. All donors had newly diagnosed lung cancer, had not received prior chemotherapy, and were admitted for thoracic surgery in China between August and November 2014. The study excluded patients who had received radiotherapy or chemotherapy before or who had another cancer at the same time. Pieces of surgical tissue measuring roughly 1-2.1 cm3 were kept in RNAlater solution and held at -80 degrees C until needed.

The chain is made from TRBV20-1 and TRBJ2-1, with the identity of the D gene unclear. Specimen: lung tumor tissue. The TCR sequence derives from a man aged 30 to 39 with non-small cell lung cancer. The DNA is TGCAGTGCCCTGACCTGGACCAGCGTTCCCCATGAGCAGTTCTTC. It encodes CSALTWTSVPHEQFF.